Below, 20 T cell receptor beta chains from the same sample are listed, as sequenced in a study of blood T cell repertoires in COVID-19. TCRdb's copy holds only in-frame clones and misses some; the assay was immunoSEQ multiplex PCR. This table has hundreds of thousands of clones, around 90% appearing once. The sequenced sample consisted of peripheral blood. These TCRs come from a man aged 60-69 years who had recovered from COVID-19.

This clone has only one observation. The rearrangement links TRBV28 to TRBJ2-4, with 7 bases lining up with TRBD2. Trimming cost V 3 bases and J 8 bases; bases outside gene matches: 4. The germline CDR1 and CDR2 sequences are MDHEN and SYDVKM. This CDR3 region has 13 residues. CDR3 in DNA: TGTGCCAGCAGTTTCACGGGGAGGGACATTCAGTACTTC. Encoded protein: CASSFTGRDIQYF. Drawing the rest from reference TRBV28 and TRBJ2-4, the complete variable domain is DVKVTQSSRYLVKRTGEKVFLECVQDMDHENMFWYRQDPGLGLRLIYFSYDVKMKEKGDIPEGYSVSREKKERFSLILESASTNQTSMYLCASSFTGRDIQYFGAGTRLSVL.

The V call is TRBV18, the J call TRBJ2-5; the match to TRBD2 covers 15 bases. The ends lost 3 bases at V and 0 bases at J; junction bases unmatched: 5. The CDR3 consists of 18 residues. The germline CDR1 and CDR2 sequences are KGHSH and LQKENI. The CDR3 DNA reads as TGTGCCAGCTCACCCGGACTAGCGGGGGGGCCGAACCAAGAGACCCAGTACTTC. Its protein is CASSPGLAGGPNQETQYF.

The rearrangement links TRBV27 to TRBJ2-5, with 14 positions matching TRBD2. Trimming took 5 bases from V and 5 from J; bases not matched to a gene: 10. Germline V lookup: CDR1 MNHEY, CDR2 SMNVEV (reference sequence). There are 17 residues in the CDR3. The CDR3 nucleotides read TGTGCCAGCAGTCCTCGGACTAGCGGGGGGATGTTCGAGACCCAGTACTTC. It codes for CASSPRTSGGMFETQYF.

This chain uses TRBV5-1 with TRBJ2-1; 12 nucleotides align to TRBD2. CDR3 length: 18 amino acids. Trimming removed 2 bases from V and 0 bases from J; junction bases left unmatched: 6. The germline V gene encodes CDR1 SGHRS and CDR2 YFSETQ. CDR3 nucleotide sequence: TGCGCCAGCAGCTTTTTGCTAGCGGGGGGGAGCTCCTACAATGAGCAGTTCTTC. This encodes CASSFLLAGGSSYNEQFF.

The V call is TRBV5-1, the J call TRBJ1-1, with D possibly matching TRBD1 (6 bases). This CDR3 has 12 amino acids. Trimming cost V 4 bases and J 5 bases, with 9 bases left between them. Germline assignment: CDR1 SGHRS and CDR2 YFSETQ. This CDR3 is CASSAQGTEAFF. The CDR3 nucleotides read TGCGCCAGCAGCGCACAGGGTACTGAAGCTTTCTTT.

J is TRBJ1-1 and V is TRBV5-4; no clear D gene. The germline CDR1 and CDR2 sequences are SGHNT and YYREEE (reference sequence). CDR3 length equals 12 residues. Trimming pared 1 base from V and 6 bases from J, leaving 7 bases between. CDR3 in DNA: TGTGCCAGCAGCTTGTTTCCTGCTGAAGCTTTCTTT. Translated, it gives CASSLFPAEAFF.

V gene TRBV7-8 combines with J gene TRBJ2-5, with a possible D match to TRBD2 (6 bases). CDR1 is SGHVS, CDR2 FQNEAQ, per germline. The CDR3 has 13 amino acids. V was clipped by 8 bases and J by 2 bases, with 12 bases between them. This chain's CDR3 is CASQWGVQETQYF. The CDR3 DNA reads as TGTGCCAGCCAGTGGGGGGTACAAGAGACCCAGTACTTC.

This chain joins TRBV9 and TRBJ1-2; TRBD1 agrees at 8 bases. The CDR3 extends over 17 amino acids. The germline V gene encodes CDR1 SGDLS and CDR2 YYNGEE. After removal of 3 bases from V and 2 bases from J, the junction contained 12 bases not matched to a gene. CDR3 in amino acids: CASSGFRGRPANYGYTF. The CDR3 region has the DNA TGTGCCAGCAGCGGATTCAGGGGGCGACCGGCGAACTATGGCTACACCTTC.

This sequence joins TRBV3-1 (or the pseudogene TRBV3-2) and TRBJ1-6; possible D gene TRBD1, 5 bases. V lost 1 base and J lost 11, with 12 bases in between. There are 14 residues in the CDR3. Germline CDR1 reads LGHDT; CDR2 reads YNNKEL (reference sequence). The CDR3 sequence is CASSQAGGIAPLHF. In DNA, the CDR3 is TGTGCCAGCAGCCAAGCGGGGGGAATTGCACCCCTCCACTTT.

CDR3 DNA sequence: TGTGCCAGTAGTATTGGGCGGGACAGGGGTGGTGATGAGCAGTTCTTC. Translating gives CASSIGRDRGGDEQFF. The chain recombines TRBV19 with TRBJ2-1; TRBD1 matches 10 bases. Germline V gives CDR1 LNHDA, CDR2 SQIVND (reference sequence). Trimming took 3 bases from V and 8 from J; bases not matched to a gene: 10. CDR3 size: 16 residues.

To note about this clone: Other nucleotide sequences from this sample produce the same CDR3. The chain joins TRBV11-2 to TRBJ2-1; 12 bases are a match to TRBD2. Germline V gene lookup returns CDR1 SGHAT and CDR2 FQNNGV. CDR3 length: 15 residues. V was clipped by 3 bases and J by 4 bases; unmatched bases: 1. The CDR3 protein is CASSLGLAGYNEQFF. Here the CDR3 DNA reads TGTGCCAGCAGCTTGGGACTAGCGGGTTACAATGAGCAGTTCTTC.

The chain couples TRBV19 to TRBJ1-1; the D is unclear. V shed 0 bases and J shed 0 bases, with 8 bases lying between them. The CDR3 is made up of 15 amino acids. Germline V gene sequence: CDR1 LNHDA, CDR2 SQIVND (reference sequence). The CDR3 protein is CASSIDTYMNTEAFF. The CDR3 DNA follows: TGTGCCAGTAGTATAGATACATACATGAACACTGAAGCTTTCTTT.

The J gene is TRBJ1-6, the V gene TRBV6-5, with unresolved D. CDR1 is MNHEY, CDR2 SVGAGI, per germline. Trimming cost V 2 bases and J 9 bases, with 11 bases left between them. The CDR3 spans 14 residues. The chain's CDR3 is CASSYEGVVSPLHF. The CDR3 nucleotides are TGTGCCAGCAGTTACGAGGGAGTAGTTTCACCCCTCCACTTT.

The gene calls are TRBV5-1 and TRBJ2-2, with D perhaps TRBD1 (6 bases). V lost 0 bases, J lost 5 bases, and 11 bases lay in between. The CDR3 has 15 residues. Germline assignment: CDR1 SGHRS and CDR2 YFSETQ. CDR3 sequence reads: CASSLAGQPTGELFF. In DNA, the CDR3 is TGCGCCAGCAGCTTGGCAGGACAGCCTACCGGGGAGCTGTTTTTT.

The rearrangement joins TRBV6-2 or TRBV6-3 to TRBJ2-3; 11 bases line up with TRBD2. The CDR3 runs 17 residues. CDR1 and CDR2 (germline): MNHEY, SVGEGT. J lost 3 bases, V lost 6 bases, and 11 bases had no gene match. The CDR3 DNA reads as TGTGCCAGCAGCCCCGACACTAGCGGGAGTAGGACAGATACGCAGTATTTT. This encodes CASSPDTSGSRTDTQYF.

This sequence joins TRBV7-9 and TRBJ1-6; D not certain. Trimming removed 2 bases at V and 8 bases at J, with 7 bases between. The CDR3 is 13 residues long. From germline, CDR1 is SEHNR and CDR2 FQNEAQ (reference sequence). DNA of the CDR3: TGTGCCAGCAGCTTAATGGGAGATTCACCCCTCCACTTT. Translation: CASSLMGDSPLHF.

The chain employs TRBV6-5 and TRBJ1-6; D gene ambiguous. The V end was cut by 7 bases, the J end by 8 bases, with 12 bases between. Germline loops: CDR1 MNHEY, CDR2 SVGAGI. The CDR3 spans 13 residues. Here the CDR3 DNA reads TGTGCCAGCACCGGCAGGTACGATTCACCCCTCCACTTT. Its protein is CASTGRYDSPLHF.

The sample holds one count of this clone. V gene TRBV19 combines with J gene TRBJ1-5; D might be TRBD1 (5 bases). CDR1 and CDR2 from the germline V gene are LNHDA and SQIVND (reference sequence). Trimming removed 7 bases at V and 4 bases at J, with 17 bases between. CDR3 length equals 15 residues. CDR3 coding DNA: TGTGCCAGTAAGCAGGGACCGGGGGATAATCAGCCCCAGCATTTT. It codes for CASKQGPGDNQPQHF.

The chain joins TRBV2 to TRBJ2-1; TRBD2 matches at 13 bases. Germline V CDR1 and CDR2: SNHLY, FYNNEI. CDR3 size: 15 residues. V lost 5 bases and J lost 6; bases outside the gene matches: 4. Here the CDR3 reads CASSKLAGGINEQFF. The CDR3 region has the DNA TGTGCCAGCAGTAAACTAGCGGGGGGGATCAATGAGCAGTTCTTC. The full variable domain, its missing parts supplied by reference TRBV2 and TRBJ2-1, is EPEVTQTPSHQVTQMGQEVILRCVPISNHLYFYWYRQILGQKVEFLVSFYNNEISEKSEIFDDQFSVERPDGSNFTLKIRSTKLEDSAMYFCASSKLAGGINEQFFGPGTRLTVL.

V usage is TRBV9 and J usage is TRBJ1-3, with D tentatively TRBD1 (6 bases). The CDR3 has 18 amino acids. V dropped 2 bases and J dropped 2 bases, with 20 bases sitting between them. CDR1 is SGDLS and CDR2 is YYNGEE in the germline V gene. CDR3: CASSVGGRPGRAGNTIYF. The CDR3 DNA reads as TGTGCCAGCAGCGTCGGGGGGCGTCCGGGGCGAGCTGGAAACACCATATATTTT.